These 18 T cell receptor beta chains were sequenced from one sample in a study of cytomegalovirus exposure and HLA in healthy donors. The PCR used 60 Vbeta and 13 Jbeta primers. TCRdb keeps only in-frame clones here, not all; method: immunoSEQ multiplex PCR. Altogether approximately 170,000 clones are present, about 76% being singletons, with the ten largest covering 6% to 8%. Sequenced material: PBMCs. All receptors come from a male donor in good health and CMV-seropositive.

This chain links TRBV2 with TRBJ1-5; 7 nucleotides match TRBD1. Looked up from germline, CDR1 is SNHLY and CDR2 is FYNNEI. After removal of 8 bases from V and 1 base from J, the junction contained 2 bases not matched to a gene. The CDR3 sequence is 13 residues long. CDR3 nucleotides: TGTGCCAGCCGGGACAGCAGCAATCAGCCCCAGCATTTT. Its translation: CASRDSSNQPQHF.

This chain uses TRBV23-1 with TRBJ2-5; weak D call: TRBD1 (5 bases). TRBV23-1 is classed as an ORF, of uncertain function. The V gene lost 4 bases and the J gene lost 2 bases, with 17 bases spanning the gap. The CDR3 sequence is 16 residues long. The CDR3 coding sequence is TGCGCCAGCAGTCCTTACTTAGGGGATACGCAAGAGACCCAGTACTTC. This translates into CASSPYLGDTQETQYF.

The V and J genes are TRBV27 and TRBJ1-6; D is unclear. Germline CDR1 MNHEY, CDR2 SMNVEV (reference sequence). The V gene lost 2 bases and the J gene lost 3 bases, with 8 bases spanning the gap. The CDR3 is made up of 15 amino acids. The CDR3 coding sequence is TGTGCCAGCAGTTTAACCGGGTACTATAATTCACCCCTCCACTTT. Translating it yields CASSLTGYYNSPLHF.

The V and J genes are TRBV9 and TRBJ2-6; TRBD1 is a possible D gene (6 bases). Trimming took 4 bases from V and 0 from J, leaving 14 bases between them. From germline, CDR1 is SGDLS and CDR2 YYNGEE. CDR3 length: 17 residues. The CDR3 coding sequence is TGTGCCAGCAGCACCCGGGACAACCTCTCTGGGGCCAACGTCCTGACTTTC. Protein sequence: CASSTRDNLSGANVLTF.

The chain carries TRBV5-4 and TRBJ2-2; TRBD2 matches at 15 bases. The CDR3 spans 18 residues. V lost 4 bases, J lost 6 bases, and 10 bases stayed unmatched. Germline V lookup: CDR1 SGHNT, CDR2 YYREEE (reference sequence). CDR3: CASSTGLAGGGIAGELFF. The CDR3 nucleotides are TGTGCCAGCAGCACCGGACTAGCGGGGGGGGGAATCGCCGGGGAGCTGTTTTTT.

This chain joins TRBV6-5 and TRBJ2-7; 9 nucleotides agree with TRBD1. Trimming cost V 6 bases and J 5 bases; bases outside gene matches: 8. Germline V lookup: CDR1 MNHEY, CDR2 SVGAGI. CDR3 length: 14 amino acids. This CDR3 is CASSSGTGFDEQYF. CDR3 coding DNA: TGTGCCAGCAGCTCCGGGACAGGGTTCGACGAGCAGTACTTC.

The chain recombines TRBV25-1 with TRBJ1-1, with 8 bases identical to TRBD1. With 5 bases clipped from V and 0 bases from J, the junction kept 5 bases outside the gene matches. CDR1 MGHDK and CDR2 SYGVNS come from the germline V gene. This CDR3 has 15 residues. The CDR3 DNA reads TGTGCCAGCAGTCGGACAGGGAGTATGAACACTGAAGCTTTCTTT. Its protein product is CASSRTGSMNTEAFF.

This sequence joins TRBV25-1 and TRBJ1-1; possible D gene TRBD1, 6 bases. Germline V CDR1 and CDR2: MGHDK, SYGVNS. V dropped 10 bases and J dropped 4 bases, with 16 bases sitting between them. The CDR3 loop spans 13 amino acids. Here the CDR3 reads CATGGADGTEAFF. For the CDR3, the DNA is TGTGCCACCGGGGGGGCAGACGGCACTGAAGCTTTCTTT.

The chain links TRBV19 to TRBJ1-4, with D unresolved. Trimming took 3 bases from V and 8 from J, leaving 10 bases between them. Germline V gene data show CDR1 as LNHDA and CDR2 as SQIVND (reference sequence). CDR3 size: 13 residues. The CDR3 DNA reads TGTGCCAGTAGTATTCAGGTCCGAGAAAAACTGTTTTTT. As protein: CASSIQVREKLFF.

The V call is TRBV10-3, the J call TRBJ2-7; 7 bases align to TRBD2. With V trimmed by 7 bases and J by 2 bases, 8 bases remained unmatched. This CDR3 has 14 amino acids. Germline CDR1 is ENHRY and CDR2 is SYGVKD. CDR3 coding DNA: TGTGCCATCAAGGGTGCGGGGGACCCCTACGAGCAGTACTTC. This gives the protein CAIKGAGDPYEQYF.

CDR3 bases: TGTGCCAGCAGCTTACTTGACAGGCCGGTTGTAGTAGATGAGCAGTTCTTC. Translation gives CASSLLDRPVVVDEQFF. The V call is TRBV7-8, the J call TRBJ2-1, with D maybe TRBD1 (6 bases). V lost 2 bases, J lost 8 bases, and 22 bases lay in between. The germline CDR1 and CDR2 sequences are SGHVS and FQNEAQ. The CDR3 length is 17 residues.

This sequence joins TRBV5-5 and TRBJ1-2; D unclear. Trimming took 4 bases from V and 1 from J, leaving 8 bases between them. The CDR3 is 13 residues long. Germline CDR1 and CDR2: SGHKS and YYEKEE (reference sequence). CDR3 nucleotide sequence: TGTGCCAGCAGCCCCGAGGGTAACTATGGCTACACCTTC. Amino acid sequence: CASSPEGNYGYTF.

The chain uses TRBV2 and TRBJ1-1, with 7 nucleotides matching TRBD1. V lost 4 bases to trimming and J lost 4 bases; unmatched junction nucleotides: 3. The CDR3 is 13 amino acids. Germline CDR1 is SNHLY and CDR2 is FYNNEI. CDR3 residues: CASSGQGVTEAFF. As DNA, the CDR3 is TGTGCCAGCAGTGGGCAGGGGGTCACTGAAGCTTTCTTT.

The CDR3 loop is CASSSRGNTEAFF. CDR3 sequence (DNA): TGTGCCAGCAGCTCCAGGGGGAACACTGAAGCTTTCTTT. This chain connects TRBV7-2 to TRBJ1-1; a possible D gene is TRBD1 (6 bases). Germline lookup yields CDR1 SGHTA and CDR2 FQGNSA. With 4 bases removed from V and 1 base from J, the gap between germline ends came to 7 bases. The length of the CDR3 is 13 residues.

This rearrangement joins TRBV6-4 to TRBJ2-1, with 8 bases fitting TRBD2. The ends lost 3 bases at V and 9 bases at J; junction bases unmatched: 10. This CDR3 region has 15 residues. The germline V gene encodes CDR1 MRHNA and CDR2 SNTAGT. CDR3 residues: CASSDRSGGLGEQFF. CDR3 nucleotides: TGTGCCAGCAGTGATCGGTCGGGGGGGCTGGGTGAGCAGTTCTTC.

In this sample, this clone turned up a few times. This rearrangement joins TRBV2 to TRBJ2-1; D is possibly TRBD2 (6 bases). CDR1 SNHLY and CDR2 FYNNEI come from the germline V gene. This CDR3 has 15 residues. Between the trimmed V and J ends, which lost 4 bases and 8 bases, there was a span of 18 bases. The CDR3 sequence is CASSGELALGDEQFF. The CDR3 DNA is TGTGCCAGCAGTGGGGAACTAGCCCTGGGCGATGAGCAGTTCTTC.

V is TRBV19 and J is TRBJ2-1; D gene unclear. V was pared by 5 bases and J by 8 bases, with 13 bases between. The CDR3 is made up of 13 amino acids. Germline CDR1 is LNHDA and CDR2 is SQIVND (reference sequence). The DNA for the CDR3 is TGTGCCAGTAGTTCTTGGGCATCCCATGAGCAGTTCTTC. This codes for CASSSWASHEQFF.

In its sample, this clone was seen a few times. The CDR3 DNA sequence: TGTGCCTGGAGACCCCCCCGGGTCGGGGAGGACTATGGCTACACCTTC. This sequence encodes CAWRPPRVGEDYGYTF. J is TRBJ1-2 and V is TRBV30; D is unclear. The length of the CDR3 is 16 residues. Per germline, CDR1 GTSNPN and CDR2 SVGIG (reference sequence). Trimming removed 3 bases at V and 3 bases at J, with 20 bases between.